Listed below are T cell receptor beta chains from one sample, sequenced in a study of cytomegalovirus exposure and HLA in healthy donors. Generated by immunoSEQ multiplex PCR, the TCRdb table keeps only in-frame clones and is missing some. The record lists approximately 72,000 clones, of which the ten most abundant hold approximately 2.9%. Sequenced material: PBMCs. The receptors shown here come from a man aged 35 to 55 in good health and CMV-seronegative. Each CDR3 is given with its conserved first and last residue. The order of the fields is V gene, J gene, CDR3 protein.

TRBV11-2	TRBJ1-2	CASSPKIRVNPLGGYTF
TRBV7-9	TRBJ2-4	CASSSDRGMGNIQYF
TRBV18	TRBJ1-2	CASSPAQGDYGYTF
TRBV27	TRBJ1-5	CASGKYQPQHF
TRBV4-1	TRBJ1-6	CASSGTATGSPLHF
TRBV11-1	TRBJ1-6	CASSLARSWNSPLHF
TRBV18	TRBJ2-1	CASSPPGSGGQGEQFF
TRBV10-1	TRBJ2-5	CASSRDFNQETQYF
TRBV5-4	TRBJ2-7	CASSFGGASYEQYF
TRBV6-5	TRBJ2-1	CASSFRDSLSYNEQFF
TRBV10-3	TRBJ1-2	CAIRVQGVDYGYTF
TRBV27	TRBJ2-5	CASSFGGLGGETQYF
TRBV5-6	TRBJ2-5	CASSFLLGGASQETQYF
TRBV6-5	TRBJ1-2	CASWTTNYGYTF
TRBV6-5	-	CATTGSRYEQYF
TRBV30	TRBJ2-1	CAGETGPVSDNEQFF
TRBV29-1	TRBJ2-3	CSGRRGGSTDTQYF
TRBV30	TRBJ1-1	CAWSRQGNTEAFF
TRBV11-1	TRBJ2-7	CASSPRGVRIYEQYF
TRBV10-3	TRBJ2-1	CAIKGASYNEQFF
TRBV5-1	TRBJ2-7	CASSWNQDEQYF
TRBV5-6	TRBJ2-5	CASSVRTSGGQETQYF
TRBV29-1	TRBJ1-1	CSVERPLEAFF
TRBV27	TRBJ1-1	CASSPSDRVNTEAFF
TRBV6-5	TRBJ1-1	CASSSPRLEFEAFF
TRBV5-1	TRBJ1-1	CASSLEERAEAFF
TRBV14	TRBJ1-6	CASSQATERRSPLHF
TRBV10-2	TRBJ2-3	CASDGGTDTQYF
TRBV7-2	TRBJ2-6	CASSSRQGAGANVLTF
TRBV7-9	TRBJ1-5	CASSPGQDQPQHF
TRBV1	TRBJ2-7	CPSSQDQQGAYEQYF
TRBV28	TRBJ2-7	CASSEQGAYEQYF
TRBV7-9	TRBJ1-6	CASSLAQSNSPLHF
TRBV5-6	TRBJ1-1	CASSLDLADTEAFF
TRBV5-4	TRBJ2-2	CASTPPGQRIGELFF
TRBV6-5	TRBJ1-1	CASSYPESKRAFF
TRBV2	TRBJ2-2	CASSQERGVGELFF
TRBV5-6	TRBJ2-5	CASSFGGGAGETQYF
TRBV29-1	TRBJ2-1	CSVARDSSYNEQFF
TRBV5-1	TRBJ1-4	CASSLAPRRGEKLFF
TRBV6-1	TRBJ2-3	CASSETPGRTDTQYF
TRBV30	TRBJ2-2	CAWSVRQRHTGELFF
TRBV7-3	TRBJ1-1	CASSLQGALTEAFF
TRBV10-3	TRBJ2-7	CAISRTSGGAEQYF
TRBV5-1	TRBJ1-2	CASSLTPDFYDYTF
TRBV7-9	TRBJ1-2	CASSLSPGQVYGYTF
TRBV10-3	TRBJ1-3	CAIKGDETNTIYF
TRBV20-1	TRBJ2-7	CSAREPGEQYF
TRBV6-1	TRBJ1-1	CASPRGSNTEAFF
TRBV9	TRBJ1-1	CASGGVSDTEAFF
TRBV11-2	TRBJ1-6	CASSSLQGSSPLHF
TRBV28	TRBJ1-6	CASSPQGASYNSPLHF
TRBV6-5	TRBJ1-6	CASSYGADLYSPLHF